One sample yielded the 2 T cell receptor beta chains listed below, sequenced in a study of tumor-infiltrating lymphocytes in localized non-small cell lung cancer. The protocol was immunoSEQ multiplex PCR, while the TCRdb copy is restricted to in-frame clones and leaves out a portion. This table has about 16,000 clones, 75% appearing once. Sequenced material: lung tumor tissue. These receptor sequences come from a human donor with non-small cell lung cancer.

CDR3 sequence reads: CSVEEGRGSYTF. The DNA of the CDR3 is TGCAGCGTTGAAGAGGGCAGGGGAAGCTACACCTTC. The chain links TRBV29-1 to TRBJ1-2, with a weak D call TRBD1 (6 bases). V lost 0 bases to trimming and J lost 9 bases, with 11 bases between them. The CDR3 is 12 residues long. Looked up from germline, CDR1 is SQVTM and CDR2 is ANQGSEA.

J is TRBJ1-5 and V is TRBV5-1, with D unresolved. This CDR3 comprises 14 residues. Germline V gene sequence: CDR1 SGHRS, CDR2 YFSETQ. Deletions cut 0 bases from V and 2 bases from J, with 6 bases between. The CDR3 DNA reads as TGCGCCAGCAGCTTGGGAGGCGGCAATCAGCCCCAGCATTTT. Residues: CASSLGGGNQPQHF.